Included here is one T cell receptor beta chain sequence, with context. Its antigen is still unknown. MiXCR, applied by TCRdb to the multiplex PCR reads, yields one record per CDR3 protein. This table holds about 200,000 distinct CDR3 sequences, 30% to 35% found once. The sample belongs to a study of breast tumors, draining lymph nodes, adjacent tissues. Study-level points and caveats: Tumor and nontumor repertoires were significantly more similar in luminal-like than in basal-like breast cancer. Compared with lymph nodes, tumors were less diverse; compared with nontumor tissue, more.

Breast cancer patients provided tissue from their axillary draining lymph nodes. CDR1 LGHNT and CDR2 FRNRAP come from the germline V gene. With 3 bases clipped from V and 4 bases from J, the junction kept 11 bases outside the gene matches. The CDR3 loop spans 17 amino acids. The J gene is TRBJ2-1, the V gene TRBV12-5; 8 bases align to TRBD2. This clonotype was obtained from a female donor with breast cancer. Some clones in this sample may be carry-over from other donors' samples. Input material: axillary lymph node tissue. CDR3 residues: CASGFDRGTSVYNEQFF. CDR3 bases: TGTGCTAGTGGTTTCGACCGAGGGACTAGTGTTTACAATGAGCAGTTCTTC. Together with reference TRBV12-5 and TRBJ2-1, the CDR3 gives the full variable domain: DARVTQTPRHKVTEMGQEVTMRCQPILGHNTVFWYRQTMMQGLELLAYFRNRAPLDDSGMPKDRFSAEMPDATLATLKIQPSEPRDSAVYFCASGFDRGTSVYNEQFFGPGTRLTVL.